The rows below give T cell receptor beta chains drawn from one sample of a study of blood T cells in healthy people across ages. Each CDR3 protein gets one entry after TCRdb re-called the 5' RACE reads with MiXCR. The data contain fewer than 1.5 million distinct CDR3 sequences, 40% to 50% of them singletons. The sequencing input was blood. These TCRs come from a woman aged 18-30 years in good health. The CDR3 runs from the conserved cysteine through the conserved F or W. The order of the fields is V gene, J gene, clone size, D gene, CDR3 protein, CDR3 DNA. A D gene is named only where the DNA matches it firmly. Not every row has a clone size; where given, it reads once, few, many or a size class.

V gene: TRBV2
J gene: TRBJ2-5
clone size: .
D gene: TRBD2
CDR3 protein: CASSEPAGVYQETQYF
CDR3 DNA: TGTGCCAGCAGTGAACCGGCGGGGGTCTACCAAGAGACCCAGTACTTC

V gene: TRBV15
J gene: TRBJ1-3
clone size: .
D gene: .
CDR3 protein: CATSRDGVSSGNTIYF
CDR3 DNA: TGTGCCACCAGCAGAGATGGGGTCTCCTCTGGAAACACCATATATTTT

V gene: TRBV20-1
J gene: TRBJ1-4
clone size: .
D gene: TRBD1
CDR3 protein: CSARDPTGGAEKLFF
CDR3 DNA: TGCAGTGCTAGAGACCCCACAGGGGGCGCGGAAAAACTGTTTTTT

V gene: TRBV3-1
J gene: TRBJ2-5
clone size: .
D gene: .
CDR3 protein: CASSQPSPGTWEQYF
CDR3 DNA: TGTGCCAGCAGCCAACCCAGCCCAGGGACCTGGGAGCAGTACTTC

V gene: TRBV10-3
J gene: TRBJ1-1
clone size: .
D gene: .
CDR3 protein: CAITTAGAEAFF
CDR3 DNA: TGTGCCATTACAACGGCAGGGGCTGAAGCTTTCTTT

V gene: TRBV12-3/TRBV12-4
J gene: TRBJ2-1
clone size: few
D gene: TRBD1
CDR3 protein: CASSPDRGLGEQFF
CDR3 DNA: TGTGCCAGCAGTCCGGACAGGGGGCTTGGTGAGCAGTTCTTC

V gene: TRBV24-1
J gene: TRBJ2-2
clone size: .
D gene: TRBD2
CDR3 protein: CATSDTRTSGGDGELFF
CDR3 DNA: TGTGCCACCAGTGATACCAGGACTAGCGGGGGCGACGGGGAGCTGTTTTTT

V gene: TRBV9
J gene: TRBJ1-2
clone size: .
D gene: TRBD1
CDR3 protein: CASSVGGTGDGYTF
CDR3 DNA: TGTGCCAGCAGCGTAGGGGGGACAGGCGATGGCTACACCTTC

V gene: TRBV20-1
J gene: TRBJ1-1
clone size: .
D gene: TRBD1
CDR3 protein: CSARDGTGGLLRGAFF
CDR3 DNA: TGCAGTGCTAGAGATGGTACAGGGGGCCTCCTCCGGGGAGCTTTCTTT

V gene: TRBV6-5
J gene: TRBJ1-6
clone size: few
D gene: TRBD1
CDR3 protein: CATGGRGVTPLHF
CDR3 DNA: TGTGCTACAGGGGGTAGGGGCGTAACACCCCTCCACTTT

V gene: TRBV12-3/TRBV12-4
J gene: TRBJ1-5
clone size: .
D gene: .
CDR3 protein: CASSLERGNQPQHF
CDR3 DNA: TGTGCCAGCAGTTTGGAGAGGGGAAATCAGCCCCAGCATTTT

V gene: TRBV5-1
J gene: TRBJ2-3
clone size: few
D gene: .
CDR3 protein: CASRGDLTDTQYF
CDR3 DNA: TGCGCCAGCAGGGGAGATTTAACAGATACGCAGTATTTT

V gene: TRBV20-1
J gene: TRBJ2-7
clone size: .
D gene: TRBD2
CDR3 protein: CSARLAGPSYNEQYF
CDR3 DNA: TGCAGTGCTAGACTAGCGGGACCCTCCTACAATGAGCAGTACTTC